The 10 T cell receptor beta chains listed next were all sequenced from one sample in a study of T cell clonality in common variable immunodeficiency. Here immunoSEQ multiplex PCR was the method, and the copy in TCRdb shows in-frame clones only, minus some. Found here are more than 35,000 clones, no singletons; the ten largest cover approximately 0.94%. Sequencing was carried out using peripheral blood mononuclear cells. The receptors originated from a person between 18 and 70 years old in good health.

This clone occurred many times. From the germline J gene comes the end of the CDR3, since the read stops 3 residues before it. The rearrangement uses TRBV3-1 (or the pseudogene TRBV3-2) and TRBJ2-5; 7 bases line up with TRBD2. Per the germline V gene, CDR1 is LGHDT and CDR2 is YNNKEL (reference sequence). This CDR3 spans 13 amino acids. Trimming cost V 9 bases and J 4 bases; bases outside gene matches: 8. The CDR3 spells CASRDYLTETQYF. The sequenced part of the CDR3 DNA is TGTGCCAGTCGGGACTATCTCACAGAGACC.

This clone was recorded many times. Coverage ceases 3 residues before the CDR3 finishes, and the germline J gene fills in the end. The chain joins TRBV30 to TRBJ1-6; no firm D call. In germline, CDR1 is GTSNPN, CDR2 SVGIG (reference sequence). This CDR3 region has 14 residues. The V and J ends lost 4 bases and 1 base respectively, with 8 bases between them. Incomplete CDR3 DNA: TGTGCCTGGATGCGGGGATCCTATAATTCACCC. Protein: CAWMRGSYNSP. The whole CDR3 sequence reads CAWMRGSYNSPLHF.

This clone has a count of ten or more. The sequence runs out 3 residues before the end of the CDR3; the remainder is reconstructed from the germline J gene. This chain joins TRBV20-1 and TRBJ2-7; TRBD2 matches 10 bases. The CDR3 contains 13 residues. The ends lost 4 bases at V and 3 bases at J; junction bases unmatched: 3. The germline V gene encodes CDR1 DFQATT and CDR2 SNEGSKA (reference sequence). CDR3 bases read: TGCAGTGCTACTAGCGGGAGCAGCTACGAG. This codes for CSATSGSSYE. The whole CDR3 reads CSATSGSSYEQYF.

This clone came up many times. The read halts 3 residues ahead of the CDR3 end, with the missing end drawn from the germline J gene. This rearrangement joins TRBV30 to TRBJ2-5; unclear D gene. V was cut by 3 bases and J by 4 bases, with 3 bases left in between. Germline V gene lookup returns CDR1 GTSNPN and CDR2 SVGIG (reference sequence). The CDR3 contains 10 residues. This CDR3 is CAWSRETQYF. Incomplete CDR3 DNA: TGTGCCTGGAGCAGAGAGACC.

This clone has a count of ten or more. The CDR3 end is not reached by the read, which stops 3 residues before it; the germline J gene fills it in. This chain links TRBV20-1 with TRBJ1-6, with TRBD1 matching 11 bases. V was pared by 3 bases and J by 9 bases, with 7 bases of the junction left unmatched. This CDR3 comprises 15 residues. The germline gives CDR1 DFQATT, CDR2 SNEGSKA (reference sequence). The CDR3 is CSARSDRGLGSPLHF. CDR3 DNA (partial): TGCAGTGCTAGGTCGGACAGGGGGCTGGGTTCACCC.

This clone was seen ten or more times. Coverage ceases 3 residues before the CDR3 finishes, and the germline J gene fills in the end. Other DNA sequences in the same sample also yield this CDR3. The V and J genes are TRBV5-6 and TRBJ2-7, with 8 bases lining up with TRBD1. V shed 3 bases and J 3 bases; nucleotides not matched to a gene: 2. CDR1 and CDR2 (germline): SGHDT, YYEEEE. The CDR3 sequence is 13 residues long. The CDR3 sequence: CASSSTGVYEQYF. The sequenced part of the CDR3 DNA is TGTGCCAGCAGCTCGACAGGGGTCTACGAG. Full variable domain (remainder filled in from reference TRBV5-6 and TRBJ2-7): DAGVTQSPTHLIKTRGQQVTLRCSPKSGHDTVSWYQQALGQGPQFIFQYYEEEERQRGNFPDRFSGHQFPNYSSELNVNALLLGDSALYLCASSSTGVYEQYFGPGTRLTVT.

This clone was seen at least ten times. With the read ending 3 residues before the CDR3 end, the germline J gene is used to fill in that end. The chain joins TRBV12-3 or TRBV12-4 to TRBJ2-7, with unresolved D. V was cut by 2 bases and J by 0 bases, with 11 bases left in between. CDR3 size: 15 residues. CDR3 DNA, as far as it was read: TGTGCCAGCAGTTTAAATAGGCCTAGCTCCTACGAG. Encoded protein: CASSLNRPSSYE. The entire CDR3 protein is CASSLNRPSSYEQYF.

This clone was seen at least ten times. The read is 3 residues too short to cover the CDR3 end, so that end is filled in from the germline J gene. The chain employs TRBV2 and TRBJ2-3, with 8 nucleotides matching TRBD2. Per germline, CDR1 SNHLY and CDR2 FYNNEI. The ends lost 6 bases at V and 6 bases at J; junction bases unmatched: 14. This CDR3 has 16 amino acids. The chain's CDR3 is CASRARTSSSPDTQYF. The covered CDR3 bases are TGTGCCAGCAGGGCCCGGACTAGCAGCTCCCCGGATACG.

The sample holds many counts of this clone. The read ends 3 residues early relative to the CDR3; the germline J gene fills the gap. The rearrangement uses TRBV4-1 and TRBJ2-1; 9 positions match TRBD1. In germline, CDR1 is MGHRA, CDR2 YSYEKL. This CDR3 is 14 amino acids long. V was clipped by 4 bases and J by 8 bases; unmatched bases: 6. The CDR3 sequence: CASSRDRGWYEQFF. The sequenced CDR3 bases are TGCGCCAGCAGCCGAGACAGGGGGTGGTATGAG.

This clone was seen ten or more times. The read falls 3 residues short of the CDR3 end, and the missing part is taken from the germline J gene. V and J are TRBV7-6 and TRBJ2-2; D possibly corresponds to TRBD1 (6 bases). This CDR3 has 18 amino acids. Looked up from germline, CDR1 is SGHVS and CDR2 is FNYEAQ. The V gene lost 6 bases and the J gene lost 0 bases, with 20 bases spanning the gap. The CDR3: CASSLLSGGQSNTGELFF. The CDR3 DNA, read in part, is TGTGCCAGCAGTCTATTAAGCGGCGGACAGTCGAACACCGGGGAG.